This record looks at one T cell receptor (beta chain) sequence and its context. Its antigen is not identified. Naive CD8 T cells were picked out by sorting for CD8+CD4-CCR7+CD45RA+. The data were taken from a study of molecular identifiers for immune sequencing clone quantification. Findings of the study overall: Detection of one spiked Jurkat cell's TCR RNA reportedly worked in 1 million or so naive cells.

The germline CDR1 and CDR2 sequences are SGDLS and YYNGEE. The V and J ends lost 0 bases and 4 bases respectively, with 11 bases between them. This CDR3 spans 16 amino acids. Preparation of the bulk TCR libraries relied on previously described methods and listed TCR primers. TCRdb ran MiXCR on the PCR reads and lists one entry per CDR3 protein. The top ten clones hold roughly 0.9% of a sample with about 640,000 distinct CDR3 sequences, 20% of them seen once. The material sequenced was naive CD8+ T cells from blood, with Jurkat cell RNA spiked in. Subset given: FACS-sorted CD8+CD4-CCR7+CD45RA+ naive T cells. This chain uses TRBV9 with TRBJ1-6; D possibly corresponds to TRBD1 (6 bases). The receptor's source is a human donor in good health. Some libraries in this study had Jurkat cell RNA spiked in. For the CDR3, the DNA is TGTGCCAGCAGCGTAGGTGGGGGCGGTTATAATTCACCCCTCCACTTT. This encodes CASSVGGGGYNSPLHF.